Included here is one T cell receptor beta chain sequence, with context. Its antigen is unidentified. The data derive from a study of shared clonotypes between healthy human individuals. Splitting the CD4+ cells yielded a CD45RA+ naive subset and a CD45RA-negative memory subset. Study-wide results and caveats: Rarefaction gave evidence that sorted-subset sequencing remained incomplete despite large depth. Lower generation probabilities were found for non-shared clonotypes than for those shared by all four donors.

This CDR3 spans 15 amino acids. Germline V gene sequence: CDR1 SGHTA, CDR2 FQGNSA. The germline V and J ends were trimmed by 6 bases and 2 bases, with 14 bases remaining between them. The data were produced by immunoSEQ multiplex PCR, yet TCRdb's version contains in-frame clones alone and is incomplete. The top ten clones hold about 0.057% of a sample with roughly 650,000 clones, about 97% of them seen once. This sequence was found in a woman in her thirties in good health. The sample taken for sequencing was naive CD4+ T cells sorted from blood. Subset specified: CD45RA+ positively selected. The J gene is TRBJ2-1, the V gene TRBV7-2; tentative D call: TRBD2 (6 bases). CDR3 DNA: TGTGCCAGCAGTCTATCTAGCGAAACCTACAATGAGCAGTTCTTC. Its protein is CASSLSSETYNEQFF.